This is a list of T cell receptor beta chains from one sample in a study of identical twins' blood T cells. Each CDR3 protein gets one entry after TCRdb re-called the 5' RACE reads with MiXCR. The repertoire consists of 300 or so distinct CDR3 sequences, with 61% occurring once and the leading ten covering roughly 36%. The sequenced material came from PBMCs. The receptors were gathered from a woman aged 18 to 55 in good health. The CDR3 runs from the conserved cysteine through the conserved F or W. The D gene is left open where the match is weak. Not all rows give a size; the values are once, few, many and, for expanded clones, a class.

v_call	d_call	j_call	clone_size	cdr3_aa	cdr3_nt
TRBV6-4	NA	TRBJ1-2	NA	CASRGLPGGYTF	TGTGCCAGCAGGGGGCTTCCGGGTGGCTACACCTTC
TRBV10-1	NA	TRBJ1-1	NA	CASSEYRGTEAFF	TGCGCCAGCAGTGAGTATAGGGGGACTGAAGCTTTCTTT
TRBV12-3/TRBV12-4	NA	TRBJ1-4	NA	CASSVPGGNEKLFF	TGTGCCAGCAGTGTTCCGGGAGGCAATGAAAAACTGTTTTTT
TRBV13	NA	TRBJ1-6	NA	CASSRGPPGDSPLHF	TGTGCCAGCAGCCGGGGGCCACCGGGGGATTCACCCCTCCACTTT
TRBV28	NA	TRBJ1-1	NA	CASSLDISGWTVNTEAFF	TGTGCCAGCAGTTTAGATATCAGCGGTTGGACGGTTAACACTGAAGCTTTCTTT
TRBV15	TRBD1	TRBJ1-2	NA	CATSSNVQGAPGYTF	TGTGCCACCAGCAGCAACGTTCAGGGGGCGCCTGGCTACACCTTC
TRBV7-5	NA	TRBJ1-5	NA	CSNQPQHF	TGTAGCAATCAGCCCCAGCATTTT
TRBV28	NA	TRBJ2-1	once	CASSLGTVNEQFF	TGTGCCAGCAGTCTCGGGACTGTCAATGAGCAGTTCTTC
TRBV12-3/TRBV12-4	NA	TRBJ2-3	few	CASSYGGAADTQYF	TGTGCCAGCAGTTATGGAGGGGCGGCAGATACGCAGTATTTT
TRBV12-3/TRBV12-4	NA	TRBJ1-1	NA	CASSSNMNTEAFF	TGTGCCAGCAGTTCAAACATGAACACTGAAGCTTTCTTT
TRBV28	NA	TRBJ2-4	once	CASSLVLNIQYF	TGTGCCAGCAGTTTAGTGCTGAACATTCAGTACTTC
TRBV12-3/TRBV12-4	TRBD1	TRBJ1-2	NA	CASSRDRVHGYTF	TGTGCCAGCAGCCGGGACAGGGTGCACGGCTACACCTTC
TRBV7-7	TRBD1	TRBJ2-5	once	CASSTGQGIETQYF	TGTGCTAGCAGCACGGGACAGGGGATAGAGACCCAGTACTTC
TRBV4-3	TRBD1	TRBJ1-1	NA	CASSHPGQSWTEAFF	TGCGCCAGCAGTCACCCGGGACAGTCGTGGACTGAAGCTTTCTTT
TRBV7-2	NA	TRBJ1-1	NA	CASSFQGTTEAFF	TGTGCCAGCAGCTTCCAGGGGACCACTGAAGCTTTCTTT
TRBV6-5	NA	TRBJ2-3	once	CASSSNTLGTQYF	TGTGCCAGCAGTTCCAATACCTTGGGTACGCAGTATTTT
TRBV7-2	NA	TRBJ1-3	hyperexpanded	CASSQQGSGNTIYF	TGTGCCAGCAGCCAACAGGGATCTGGAAACACCATATATTTT
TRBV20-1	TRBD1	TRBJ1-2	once	CSARQGALDDYTF	TGCAGTGCTAGACAGGGGGCCTTAGATGACTACACCTTC
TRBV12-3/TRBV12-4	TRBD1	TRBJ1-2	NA	CASSSTGRYYGYTF	TGTGCCAGCAGTTCGACAGGGCGGTACTATGGCTACACCTTC
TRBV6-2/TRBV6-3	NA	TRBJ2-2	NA	CASTFPGHKNTGELFF	TGTGCCAGCACATTTCCCGGGCATAAGAACACCGGGGAGCTGTTTTTT
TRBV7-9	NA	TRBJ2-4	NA	CASSLNVLAKNIQYF	TGTGCCAGCAGCTTAAACGTTCTAGCCAAAAACATTCAGTACTTC
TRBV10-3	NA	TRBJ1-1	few	CAISSRRVTTEAFF	TGTGCCATTAGCTCACGCAGGGTTACCACTGAAGCTTTCTTT
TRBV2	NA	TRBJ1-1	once	CASRKGESTEAFF	TGTGCCAGCAGAAAGGGCGAGAGCACTGAAGCTTTCTTT
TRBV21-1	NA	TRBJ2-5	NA	CASSMGAGEEETQYF	TGTGCCAGCAGCATGGGTGCAGGGGAGGAAGAGACCCAGTACTTC
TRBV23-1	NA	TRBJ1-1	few	CASSRAVRPRNTEAFF	TGCGCCAGCAGTCGGGCGGTGCGACCGCGGAACACTGAAGCTTTCTTT
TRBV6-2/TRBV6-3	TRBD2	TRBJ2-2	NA	CASSYSGLAGGTGELFF	TGTGCCAGCAGTTACTCAGGACTAGCGGGAGGTACCGGGGAGCTGTTTTTT
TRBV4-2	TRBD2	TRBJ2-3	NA	CASSQALAGADTQYF	TGTGCCAGCAGCCAAGCTCTAGCGGGAGCAGATACGCAGTATTTT
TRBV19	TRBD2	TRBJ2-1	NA	CAGSLTSGAYNEQFF	TGTGCCGGTAGCCTGACTAGCGGGGCCTACAATGAGCAGTTCTTC
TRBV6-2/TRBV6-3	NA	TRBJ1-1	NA	CASSWEKHSEAFF	TGTGCCAGCAGTTGGGAAAAGCACTCGGAAGCTTTCTTT
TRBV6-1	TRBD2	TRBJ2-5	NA	CASKPLAGASGETQYF	TGTGCCAGCAAACCTCTAGCGGGAGCGTCCGGGGAGACTCAGTACTTC
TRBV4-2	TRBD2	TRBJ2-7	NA	CASSHGTSPLYEQYF	TGTGCCAGCAGCCACGGGACTAGCCCACTCTACGAGCAGTACTTC
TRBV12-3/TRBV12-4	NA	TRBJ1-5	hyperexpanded	CASSPGGPNQPQHF	TGTGCCAGCAGTCCGGGGGGACCCAATCAGCCCCAGCATTTT
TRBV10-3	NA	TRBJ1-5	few	CAISEPQGRKHF	TGTGCCATCAGTGAGCCGCAGGGGAGAAAGCATTTT
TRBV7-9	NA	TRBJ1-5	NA	CASSFMSSAQHF	TGTGCCAGCAGCTTTATGTCCTCTGCCCAGCATTTT
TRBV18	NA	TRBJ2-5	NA	CASSPPNTQETQYF	TGTGCCAGCTCACCACCGAACACCCAAGAGACCCAGTACTTC
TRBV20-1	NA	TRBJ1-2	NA	CSARDIRGLEWGYTF	TGCAGTGCTAGAGATATTCGGGGTCTTGAGTGGGGCTACACCTTC
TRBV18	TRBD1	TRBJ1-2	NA	CASSLTGTAQQGYTF	TGTGCCAGCTCACTGACGGGGACAGCACAGCAGGGCTACACCTTC
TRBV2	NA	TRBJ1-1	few	CASSLQGLRDTEAFF	TGTGCCAGCAGTTTACAGGGTTTAAGGGACACTGAAGCTTTCTTT
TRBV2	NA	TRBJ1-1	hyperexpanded	CASSEEGLMVDAFF	TGTGCCAGCAGTGAAGAGGGTTTAATGGTAGACGCTTTCTTT
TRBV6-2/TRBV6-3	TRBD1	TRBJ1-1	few	CASSYTGQGRTEAFF	TGTGCCAGCAGTTACACAGGACAGGGGAGGACTGAAGCTTTCTTT
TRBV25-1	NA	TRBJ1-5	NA	CASSVRKSNQPQHF	TGTGCCAGCAGTGTAAGGAAAAGCAATCAGCCCCAGCATTTT
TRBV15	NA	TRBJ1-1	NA	CATSWTGNTEAFF	TGTGCCACCAGCTGGACTGGGAACACTGAAGCTTTCTTT
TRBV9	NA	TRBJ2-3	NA	CASSVEYSSTDTQYF	TGTGCCAGCAGCGTAGAGTACTCTAGCACAGATACGCAGTATTTT
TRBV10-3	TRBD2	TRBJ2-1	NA	CAISERGSGADGGEQFF	TGTGCCATCAGTGAACGTGGTAGCGGGGCCGATGGGGGTGAGCAGTTCTTC
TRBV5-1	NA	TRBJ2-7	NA	CASSFPGSRGTEQYF	TGCGCCAGCAGCTTCCCGGGCTCGAGGGGAACCGAGCAGTACTTC
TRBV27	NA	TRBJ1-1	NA	CASSTLRHPGTEAFF	TGTGCCAGCAGTACACTCAGGCACCCGGGCACTGAAGCTTTCTTT
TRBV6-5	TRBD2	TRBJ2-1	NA	CASSYQRGGYNEQFF	TGTGCCAGCAGTTACCAGCGGGGGGGCTACAATGAGCAGTTCTTC
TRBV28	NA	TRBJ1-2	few	CASSDRHYGYTF	TGTGCCAGCAGCGACAGACACTATGGCTACACCTTC
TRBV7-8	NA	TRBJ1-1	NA	CASSTWIGNTEAFF	TGTGCCAGCAGCACTTGGATTGGGAACACTGAAGCTTTCTTT
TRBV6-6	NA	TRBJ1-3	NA	CASSYTGSGNTIYF	TGTGCCAGCAGTTACACAGGCTCTGGAAACACCATATATTTT
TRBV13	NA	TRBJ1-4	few	CASSFSGINEKLFF	TGTGCCAGCAGCTTCTCCGGGATTAATGAAAAACTGTTTTTT
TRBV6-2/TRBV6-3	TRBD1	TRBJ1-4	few	CASRRDRGPEKLFF	TGTGCCAGCAGACGGGACAGGGGGCCCGAAAAACTGTTTTTT
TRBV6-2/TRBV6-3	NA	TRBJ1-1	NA	CASNLQGRGNAEAFF	TGTGCCAGCAACCTACAGGGTCGGGGTAATGCTGAAGCTTTCTTT
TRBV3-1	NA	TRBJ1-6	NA	CASSQAGTGNSPLHF	TGTGCCAGCAGCCAAGCCGGGACGGGTAATTCACCCCTCCACTTT
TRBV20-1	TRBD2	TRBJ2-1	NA	CRPSGTSVESYNEQFF	TGCAGGCCTAGCGGAACCTCAGTAGAGTCCTACAATGAGCAGTTCTTC
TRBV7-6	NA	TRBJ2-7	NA	CASSLEGSGSYEQYF	TGTGCCAGCAGCTTAGAAGGGTCGGGCTCGTACGAGCAGTACTTC
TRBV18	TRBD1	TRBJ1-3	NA	CASSTRTGLLGNTIYF	TGTGCCAGCTCAACTCGGACAGGTCTTCTTGGAAACACCATATATTTT
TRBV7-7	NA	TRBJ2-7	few	CASSQGTTTEQYF	TGTGCTAGCAGCCAAGGGACAACTACCGAGCAGTACTTC
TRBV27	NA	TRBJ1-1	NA	CASSLGGSEAFF	TGTGCCAGCAGTTTGGGTGGGTCTGAAGCTTTCTTT